Sequencing of this T cell receptor (beta chain) was carried out in a study of blood T cell repertoires in COVID-19. The germline CDR1 and CDR2 sequences are SGHNT and YENEEA. CDR3 size: 16 residues. V lost 0 bases, J lost 4 bases, and 15 bases lay in between. The protocol was immunoSEQ multiplex PCR, while the TCRdb copy is restricted to in-frame clones and leaves out a portion. The sample shows fewer than 200,000 clones, around 84% of them seen only once. The receptor was derived from a man in his forties with active or convalescent COVID-19. The sample was peripheral blood. The rearrangement joins TRBV11-3 to TRBJ1-1; D may be TRBD1 (6 bases). CDR3 DNA: TGTGCCAGCAGCTTAGAGGCAGGGGTGGCTAGCACTGAAGCTTTCTTT. Protein product: CASSLEAGVASTEAFF.